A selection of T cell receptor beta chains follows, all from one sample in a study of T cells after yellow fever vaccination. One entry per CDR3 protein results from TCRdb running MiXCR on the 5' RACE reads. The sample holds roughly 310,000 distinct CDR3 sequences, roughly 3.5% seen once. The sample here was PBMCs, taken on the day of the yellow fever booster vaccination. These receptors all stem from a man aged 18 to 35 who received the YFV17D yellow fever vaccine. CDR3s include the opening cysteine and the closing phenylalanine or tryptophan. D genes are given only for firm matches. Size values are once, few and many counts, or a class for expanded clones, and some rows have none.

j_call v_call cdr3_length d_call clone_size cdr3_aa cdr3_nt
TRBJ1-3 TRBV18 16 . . CASSRSDPSSGNTIYF TGTGCCAGCTCGCGTTCAGATCCCTCCTCTGGAAACACCATATATTTT
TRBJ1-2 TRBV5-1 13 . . CASSDSYNYGYTF TGCGCCAGCAGTGACTCCTATAACTATGGCTACACCTTC
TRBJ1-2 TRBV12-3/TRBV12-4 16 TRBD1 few CASSRGTATGMWGYTF TGTGCCAGCAGTCGCGGGACAGCGACAGGGATGTGGGGCTACACCTTC
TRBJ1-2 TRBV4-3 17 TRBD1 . CASSQDRSAGGGYGYTF TGCGCCAGCAGCCAAGATAGGTCGGCAGGGGGAGGGTATGGCTACACCTTC
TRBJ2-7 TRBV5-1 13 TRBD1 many CASRGQGDYEQYF TGCGCCAGTAGAGGACAGGGGGACTACGAGCAGTACTTC
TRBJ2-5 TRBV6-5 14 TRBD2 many CASSLAGGSETQYF TGTGCCAGCAGTTTGGCGGGGGGTTCAGAGACCCAGTACTTC
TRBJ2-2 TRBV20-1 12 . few CSASRNTGELFF TGCAGTGCTAGCAGGAACACCGGGGAGCTGTTTTTT
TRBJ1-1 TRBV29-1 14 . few CSVNRRLMNTEAFF TGCAGCGTCAACAGGCGATTAATGAACACTGAAGCTTTCTTT
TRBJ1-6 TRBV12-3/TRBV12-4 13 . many CASSFGANSPLHF TGTGCCAGCAGTTTCGGAGCGAATTCACCCCTCCACTTT
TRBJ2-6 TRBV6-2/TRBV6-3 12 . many CASQTGANVLTF TGTGCCAGCCAAACTGGGGCCAACGTCCTGACTTTC
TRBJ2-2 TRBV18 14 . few CASSSGTSSRELFF TGTGCCAGCTCGTCCGGGACATCCTCGAGGGAGCTGTTTTTT
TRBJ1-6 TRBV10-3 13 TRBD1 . CATTGTVGSPLHF TGTGCCACCACCGGGACAGTCGGATCACCCCTCCACTTT
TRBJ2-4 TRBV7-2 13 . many CASSLAAMNIQYF TGTGCCAGCAGCTTAGCGGCCATGAACATTCAGTACTTC
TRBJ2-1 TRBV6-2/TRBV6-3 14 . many CASSYLGTPNEQFF TGTGCCAGCAGTTACCTAGGGACTCCCAATGAGCAGTTCTTC
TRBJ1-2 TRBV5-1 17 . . CASSLGPSSGGAYGYTF TGCGCCAGCAGCTTGGGTCCCTCCTCGGGGGGGGCCTATGGCTACACCTTC
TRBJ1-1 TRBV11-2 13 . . CASSLTGGVEAFF TGTGCCAGCAGCCTTACAGGAGGGGTTGAAGCTTTCTTT
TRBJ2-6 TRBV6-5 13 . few CASNSPGANVLTF TGTGCCAGCAATAGCCCTGGGGCCAACGTCCTGACTTTC
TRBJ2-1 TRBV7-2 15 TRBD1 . CASSPRTGAFPSQVF TGTGCCAGCAGCCCACGGACAGGAGCATTCCCTTCGCAGGTCTTC
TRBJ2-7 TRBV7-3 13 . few CASSLNGGNEQYF TGTGCCAGCAGCTTAAACGGGGGAAACGAGCAGTACTTC
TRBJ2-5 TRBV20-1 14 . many CSARDVGGQETQYF TGCAGTGCTAGAGATGTGGGGGGACAAGAGACCCAGTACTTC
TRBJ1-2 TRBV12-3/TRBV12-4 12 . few CASRAGSYGYTF TGTGCCAGCAGAGCAGGGTCCTATGGCTACACCTTC
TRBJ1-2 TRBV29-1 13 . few CSSYGGTVYGYTF TGCAGCTCCTACGGAGGAACTGTCTATGGCTACACCTTC
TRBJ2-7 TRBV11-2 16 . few CASSFGGRTGVDEQYF TGTGCCAGCAGCTTTGGGGGCAGGACGGGCGTCGACGAGCAGTACTTC
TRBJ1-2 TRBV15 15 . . CATSREGGRTYGYTF TGTGCCACCAGCAGAGAAGGGGGGAGAACTTATGGCTACACCTTC
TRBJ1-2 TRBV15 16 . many CATSRDSLAGHYGYTF TGTGCCACCAGCAGAGATTCATTGGCAGGACACTATGGCTACACCTTC
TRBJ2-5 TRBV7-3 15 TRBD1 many CASSRQGAILETQYF TGTGCCAGCAGCCGACAGGGGGCAATCCTTGAGACCCAGTACTTC
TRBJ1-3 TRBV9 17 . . CASSPWTGTLSGNTIYF TGTGCCAGCAGCCCCTGGACCGGGACTCTCTCTGGAAACACCATATATTTT
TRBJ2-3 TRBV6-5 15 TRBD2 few CASIQASGGSNTQYF TGTGCCAGCATTCAGGCTAGCGGGGGGTCCAATACGCAGTATTTT
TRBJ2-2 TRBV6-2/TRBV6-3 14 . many CASSYRGNTGELFF TGTGCCAGCAGTTACAGGGGGAACACCGGGGAGCTGTTTTTT
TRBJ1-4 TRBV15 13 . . CATSRDQREKLFF TGTGCCACCAGCAGAGACCAGCGCGAAAAACTGTTTTTT
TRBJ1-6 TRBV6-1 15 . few CASSEAGGWDSPLHF TGTGCCAGCAGTGAAGCAGGAGGGTGGGATTCACCCCTCCACTTT
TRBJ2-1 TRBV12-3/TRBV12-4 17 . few CASSLPPHRVPPNEQFF TGTGCCAGCAGTTTACCCCCCCACAGGGTCCCCCCCAATGAGCAGTTCTTC
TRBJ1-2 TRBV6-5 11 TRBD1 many CASSNAGQNTF TGTGCCAGCAGCAACGCGGGACAGAACACCTTC
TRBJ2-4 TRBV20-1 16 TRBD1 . CSARGQGGSAKNIQYF TGCAGTGCTAGGGGACAAGGGGGCTCAGCCAAAAACATTCAGTACTTC
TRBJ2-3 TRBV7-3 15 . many CASSALGESTDTQYF TGTGCCAGCAGCGCCCTAGGGGAGAGCACAGATACGCAGTATTTT
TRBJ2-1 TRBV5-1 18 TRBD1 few CASSTQAHPGQGTNEQFF TGCGCCAGCAGCACGCAGGCCCATCCGGGACAGGGTACCAATGAGCAGTTCTTC
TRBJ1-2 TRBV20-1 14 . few CSALDLTAPYGYTF TGCAGTGCTTTGGATTTGACGGCCCCCTATGGCTACACCTTC
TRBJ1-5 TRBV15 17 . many CATSRDVAGPSNQPQHF TGTGCCACCAGCAGAGATGTGGCAGGACCAAGCAATCAGCCCCAGCATTTT
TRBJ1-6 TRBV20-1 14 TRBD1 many CSADRGPQGSPLHF TGCAGTGCTGACAGGGGGCCCCAAGGTTCACCCCTCCACTTT
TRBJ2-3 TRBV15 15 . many CATSKPGPMGSAQYF TGTGCCACCAGCAAACCGGGCCCAATGGGCTCTGCGCAGTATTTT